This T cell receptor beta chain was documented in a study of cytomegalovirus exposure and HLA in healthy donors. Both 60 Vbeta primers and 13 Jbeta primers went into the PCR. Sequencing used immunoSEQ multiplex PCR; TCRdb keeps in-frame clones, though not all of them. Seen here are roughly 120,000 clones, around 67% observed once, and the top ten hold approximately 4.8%. V was clipped by 7 bases and J by 3 bases, with 18 bases between them. Germline CDR1 LNHDA, CDR2 SQIVND (reference sequence). The CDR3 is made up of 15 amino acids. The chain has TRBV19 and TRBJ1-1; D gene unclear. The material sequenced was PBMCs. The clonotype comes from a man in his sixties in good health and CMV-seropositive. CDR3 protein: CASIEVPGRYTEAFF. The CDR3 DNA reads TGTGCCAGTATTGAAGTTCCAGGCCGTTACACTGAAGCTTTCTTT.